This record looks at one T cell receptor beta chain sequence and its context. Germline CDR1 and CDR2: LGHNA and YSLEER. This CDR3 comprises 14 residues. V gave up 4 bases and J gave up 11 bases; unmatched junction bases: 10. Original processing notes: The assay estimated nucleated cells by amplifying reference gene primers. Assay used: immunoSEQ multiplex PCR; TCRdb lists only in-frame clones, some missing. V and J calls and clone size follow that table, whereas D and trimming were derived from the DNA. The table has approximately 210,000 clones, around four fifths seen once. Participants had their cohort set by participant-reported clinical history. The data stem from a study of blood T cell repertoires in COVID-19.

J is TRBJ2-1 and V is TRBV4-3; 8 nucleotides agree with TRBD1. The sequence was collected from a man aged 35 to 55 who had recovered from COVID-19. Sequenced material: PBMCs or T cells enriched from blood (not recorded which). CDR3 sequence: CASSPRTGFTQQFF. For the CDR3, the DNA is TGCGCCAGCAGCCCCAGGACAGGGTTCACGCAGCAGTTCTTC.